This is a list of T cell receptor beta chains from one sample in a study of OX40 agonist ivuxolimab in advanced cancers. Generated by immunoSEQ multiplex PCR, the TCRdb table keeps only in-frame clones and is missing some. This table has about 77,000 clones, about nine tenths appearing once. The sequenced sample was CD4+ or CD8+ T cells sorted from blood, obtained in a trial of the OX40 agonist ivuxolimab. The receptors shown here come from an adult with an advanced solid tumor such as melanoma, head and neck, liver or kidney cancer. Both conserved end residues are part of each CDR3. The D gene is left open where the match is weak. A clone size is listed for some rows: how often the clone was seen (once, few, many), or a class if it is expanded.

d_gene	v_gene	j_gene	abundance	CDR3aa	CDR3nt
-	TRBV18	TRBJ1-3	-	CASSPRINRRLIGNTIYF	TGTGCCAGCTCACCGAGGATCAATAGAAGACTTATCGGAAACACCATATATTTT
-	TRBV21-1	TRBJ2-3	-	CASSENPPRARTDTQYF	TGTGCCAGCAGCGAAAACCCCCCCAGGGCCCGCACAGATACGCAGTATTTT
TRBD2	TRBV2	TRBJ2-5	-	CASSEMRRRGGHETQYF	TGTGCCAGCAGTGAAATGAGAAGGCGGGGGGGCCACGAGACCCAGTACTTC
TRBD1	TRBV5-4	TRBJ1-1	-	CASSMPGGAAEAFF	TGTGCCAGCAGCATGCCAGGGGGCGCCGCTGAAGCTTTCTTT
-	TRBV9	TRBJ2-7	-	CASSSDSSYEQYF	TGTGCCAGCAGCTCGGACAGCTCCTACGAGCAGTACTTC
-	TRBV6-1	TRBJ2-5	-	CASSDHARSRETQYF	TGTGCCAGCAGTGATCATGCCAGGAGTCGGGAGACCCAGTACTTC
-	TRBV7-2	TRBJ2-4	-	CASSQQPISGEKNIQYF	TGTGCCAGCAGCCAACAACCCATCAGCGGAGAAAAAAACATTCAGTACTTC
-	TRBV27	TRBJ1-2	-	CASSRSGATNYGYTF	TGTGCCAGCAGCCGCTCAGGGGCAACTAACTATGGCTACACCTTC
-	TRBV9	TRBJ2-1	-	CASSVGPNNEQFF	TGTGCCAGCAGCGTAGGACCGAACAATGAGCAGTTCTTC
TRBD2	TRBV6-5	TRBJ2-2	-	CASSYESGGALRELFF	TGTGCCAGCAGTTACGAAAGCGGGGGGGCGCTCAGGGAGCTGTTTTTT
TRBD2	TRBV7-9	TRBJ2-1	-	CASSLGLAGVWNNEQFF	TGTGCCAGCAGCTTGGGTCTAGCGGGGGTCTGGAACAATGAGCAGTTCTTC
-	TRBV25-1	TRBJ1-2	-	CASSPTLLGARDGYTF	TGTGCCAGCAGTCCCACTTTGCTTGGAGCTCGTGATGGCTACACCTTC
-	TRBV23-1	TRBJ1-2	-	CASSQSGGLAFGNYGYTF	TGCGCCAGCAGTCAATCGGGAGGGTTAGCTTTTGGGAACTATGGCTACACCTTC
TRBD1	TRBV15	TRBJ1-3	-	CATSRDRQGDNTIYF	TGTGCCACCAGCAGAGATAGACAGGGGGACAACACCATATATTTT
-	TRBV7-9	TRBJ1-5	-	CASSSDLGGGNQPQHF	TGTGCCAGCAGCTCAGATCTTGGGGGCGGCAATCAGCCCCAGCATTTT
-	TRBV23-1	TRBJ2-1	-	CASMGGLGDYNEQFF	TGCGCCAGCATGGGCGGGCTCGGGGACTACAATGAGCAGTTCTTC
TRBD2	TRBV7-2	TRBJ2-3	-	CASSPGLAESTDTQYF	TGTGCCAGCAGCCCTGGACTAGCGGAGAGCACAGATACGCAGTATTTT
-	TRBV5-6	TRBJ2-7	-	CASSLVPRVYEQYF	TGTGCCAGCAGCTTAGTTCCCAGGGTCTACGAGCAGTACTTC
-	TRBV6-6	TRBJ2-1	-	CASSYSFGYEQFF	TGTGCCAGCAGTTACTCTTTCGGTTACGAGCAGTTCTTC
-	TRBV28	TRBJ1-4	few	CASTLGTTNEKLFF	TGTGCCAGCACTTTAGGGACAACTAATGAAAAACTGTTTTTT
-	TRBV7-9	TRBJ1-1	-	CASRRTQGTEAFF	TGTGCCAGCAGACGGACCCAGGGCACTGAAGCTTTCTTT
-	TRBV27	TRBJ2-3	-	CASSLRPRTPNTDTQYF	TGTGCCAGCAGTCTCAGACCCCGTACACCGAACACAGATACGCAGTATTTT